This TCR beta chain was obtained from a study of memory CD4+ T cells and cytomegalovirus serostatus. Assay used: immunoSEQ multiplex PCR; TCRdb lists only in-frame clones, some missing. This sample has about 27,000 clones, with approximately 80% found just once. The sort gate was single viable CD3+CD4+CD8-CD45RO+ cells for memory CD4+ T cells. The CDR3 length is 16 residues. Per germline, CDR1 LGHNA and CDR2 YNFKEQ. Deletions cut 0 bases from V and 4 bases from J, with 13 bases between. The sequenced sample consisted of memory CD4+ T cells from blood. The clonotype originates from an adult in good health and CMV-seronegative. This chain links TRBV4-2 with TRBJ1-5; possibly TRBD1 for D (6 bases). CDR3 residues: CASSQDGGRGNQPQHF. The CDR3 bases are TGTGCCAGCAGCCAAGATGGGGGTAGGGGGAATCAGCCCCAGCATTTT.